This T cell receptor beta chain is drawn from a study of blood T cell repertoires in COVID-19. Study-level background: Sites across the United States, Italy and Spain contributed samples from acute and convalescent COVID-19. T cells, B-cell-depleted T cells, or PBMCs supplied cDNA or gDNA.

Trimming cost V 4 bases and J 7 bases; bases outside gene matches: 11. The CDR3 length is 15 residues. CDR1 and CDR2 (germline): SGHNT, YYREEE (reference sequence). Methods used by the authors: Quantification of nucleated cells was approximated via reference gene primer amplification. Sequencing used immunoSEQ multiplex PCR; TCRdb keeps in-frame clones, though not all of them. The V and J calls and the clone size are those of that table, but D and trimming were determined from the DNA. The sample lists over 85,000 clones; approximately 90% were seen once. This clonotype was obtained from a human donor in a cohort sampled during active COVID-19. What was sequenced was peripheral blood. This chain connects TRBV5-4 to TRBJ2-1; 7 nucleotides align to TRBD2. The CDR3 protein is CASSAGSGGLNEQFF. The CDR3 DNA is TGTGCCAGCAGCGCCGGATCGGGGGGTCTGAATGAGCAGTTCTTC.